These T cell receptor beta chains were read from a single sample in a study of cytomegalovirus exposure and HLA in healthy donors. Generated by immunoSEQ multiplex PCR, the TCRdb table keeps only in-frame clones and is missing some. This repertoire shows roughly 100,000 clones, over 70% found once; its top ten account for about 5%. The sample comprised PBMCs. The receptors here all came from a woman in her forties in good health and CMV-seronegative. Both conserved end residues are part of each CDR3. D genes are given only for firm matches.

NA | TRBJ1-5 | TRBV5-1 | TGCGCCAGCAGCTTAGGGGGATACAATCAGCCCCAGCATTTT | CASSLGGYNQPQHF
NA | TRBJ1-1 | TRBV5-5 | TGTGCCAGCAGCTTGGGGGCCCCCACTGAAGCTTTCTTT | CASSLGAPTEAFF
NA | TRBJ2-2 | TRBV7-9 | TGTGCCAGCAGCCTCAACGGGGGAGTATCGGGGGAGCTGTTTTTT | CASSLNGGVSGELFF
NA | TRBJ2-1 | TRBV6-5 | TGTGCCAGCAGTTATGCGACAGTAAACTCCTACAATGAGCAGTTCTTC | CASSYATVNSYNEQFF
NA | TRBJ1-1 | TRBV7-8 | TGTGCCAGCAGCTTAGGTTTCATGAACACTGAAGCTTTCTTT | CASSLGFMNTEAFF
NA | TRBJ2-5 | TRBV30 | TGTGCCTGGAGTCTTACGGGGGGCGGCGAGACCCAGTACTTC | CAWSLTGGGETQYF
NA | TRBJ2-3 | TRBV10-3 | TGTGCCATCGGAGAAAGGGAGACTAGCACAGATACGCAGTATTTT | CAIGERETSTDTQYF
TRBD2 | TRBJ2-7 | TRBV4-1 | TGCGCCAGCAGCCCCGGGGGGTACGAGCAGTACTTC | CASSPGGYEQYF
TRBD1 | TRBJ2-7 | TRBV5-1 | TGCGCCAGCATGCCGACAGGGGGCTACGAGCAGTACTTC | CASMPTGGYEQYF
NA | TRBJ2-1 | TRBV19 | TGTGCCAGTAGTGTACGTCTCGGGACTCACAATGAGCAGTTCTTC | CASSVRLGTHNEQFF